Listed below are T cell receptor beta chains from one sample, sequenced in a study of neurological immune-mediated disorders. Each CDR3 protein is one row after TCRdb ran MiXCR on the 5' RACE reads. This table holds nearly 60,000 distinct CDR3 sequences, about 3.7% found once. Source material: PBMCs. The receptors were gathered from an older woman with multiple sclerosis. CDR3s include the opening cysteine and the closing phenylalanine or tryptophan. D genes are given only for firm matches. Some rows mark clone size as missing; the rest say once, few, many or name a class of expanded clone.

V,D,size,CDR3
TRBV20-1,TRBD1,many,CSARPRTGPNTGELFF
TRBV15,-,many,CATSRALGLDTQYF
TRBV20-1,-,many,CSASMGDGYGYTF
TRBV20-1,-,many,CSVVKGMYEQYF
TRBV24-1,TRBD1,many,CATAGRGTTEAFF
TRBV27,-,many,CASSFRQITEAFF
TRBV15,-,many,CATSKPQGQAGTGELFF
TRBV20-1,-,many,CSAREDIIAHF
TRBV18,-,few,CASSPPGRNYGYTF
TRBV28,-,many,CASGGAANEKLFF
TRBV20-1,TRBD1,many,CSAILTGGTGGKYF
TRBV20-1,-,many,CSASATNGAEAFF
TRBV7-2,-,many,CASSHRVVGEKLFF
TRBV5-1,-,many,CASSPTAGRTYEQYF
TRBV6-2/TRBV6-3,-,many,CASSPQGRSYNEQFF
TRBV7-2,-,many,CASSRQRVYGYTF
TRBV5-1,-,many,CASSPGTSQETQYF
TRBV7-7,TRBD2,-,CASSSLAGSSYNEQFF
TRBV29-1,-,many,CSVTKAYEQYF
TRBV7-2,-,many,CASSLYLGGNYGYTF
TRBV20-1,-,many,CSARRWRAEQFF
TRBV21-1,-,many,CASSKGFDRSNQETQYF
TRBV9,TRBD1,many,CASSRITRQGWPGELFF
TRBV29-1,-,many,CSVGGSIQETQYF
TRBV5-6,TRBD1,many,CASRLPGQGNYGYTF
TRBV5-1,-,-,CASSPRQAENTEAFF
TRBV5-1,TRBD1,many,CASSMRQGLNYGYTF
TRBV4-3,TRBD2,many,CASSQEVPTSGGKYNEQFF